This entry lists 21 T cell receptor beta chains sequenced from one sample in a study of T cells in Graves' hyperthyroidism and ophthalmopathy. Amplified TCR beta CDR3 regions derived from RNA transcripts. RT-PCR in the first round (using the HTBI primer set) targeted the TCR CDR3. In TCRdb, the multiplex PCR reads were re-called with MiXCR into one record per CDR3 protein. Among approximately 630,000 distinct CDR3 sequences listed, roughly 16% were seen once. The material sequenced was blood. These receptors came from a woman aged 30 to 39 with Graves' hyperthyroidism.

This clonotype was seen many times. The chain uses TRBV5-1 and TRBJ1-1; maybe TRBD1 (6 bases). The germline gives CDR1 SGHRS, CDR2 YFSETQ. The CDR3 consists of 15 residues. V was clipped by 0 bases and J by 6 bases, with 15 bases between them. The CDR3 region has the DNA TGCGCCAGCAGCTTGGTTACAGGGAAGGGGGCTGAAGCTTTCTTT. Protein sequence: CASSLVTGKGAEAFF. The whole variable domain, remainder taken from reference TRBV5-1 and TRBJ1-1, is KAGVTQTPRYLIKTRGQQVTLSCSPISGHRSVSWYQQTPGQGLQFLFEYFSETQRNKGNFPGRFSGRQFSNSRSEMNVSTLELGDSALYLCASSLVTGKGAEAFFGQGTRLTVV.

This clonotype was observed many times. The chain is built from TRBV11-3 and TRBJ2-1; a weak D match, TRBD2 (5 bases). The CDR3 extends over 16 amino acids. Germline loops: CDR1 SGHNT, CDR2 YENEEA. Trimming pared 4 bases from V and 10 bases from J, leaving 23 bases between. In DNA form, the CDR3 reads TGTGCCAGCAGCTCGGCCGGCCTAGTCGGGATTCGCGAGCAGTTCTTC. This translates into CASSSAGLVGIREQFF.

This chain links TRBV15 with TRBJ2-3, with D perhaps TRBD1 (6 bases). This CDR3 is built from 16 residues. Germline V gene sequence: CDR1 LNHNV, CDR2 YYDKDF (reference sequence). Trimming left V 0 bases short and J 4 bases short, with 14 bases between. The chain's CDR3 is CATSREGTSGADTQYF. The CDR3, as DNA: TGTGCCACCAGCAGAGAGGGCACCTCAGGGGCAGATACGCAGTATTTT.

This clonotype has just one count. This chain joins TRBV9 and TRBJ1-5, with D perhaps TRBD1 (6 bases). CDR1 and CDR2 (germline): SGDLS, YYNGEE. Trimming took off 0 bases at V and 4 bases at J, with 11 bases between the two ends. This CDR3 has 15 residues. This CDR3 reads CASSVGQGINQPQHF. The CDR3 nucleotides read TGTGCCAGCAGCGTAGGGCAGGGGATAAATCAGCCCCAGCATTTT. Looking up the rest from reference TRBV9 and TRBJ1-5 gives the full variable domain: DSGVTQTPKHLITATGQRVTLRCSPRSGDLSVYWYQQSLDQGLQFLIQYYNGEERAKGNILERFSAQQFPDLHSELNLSSLELGDSALYFCASSVGQGINQPQHFGDGTRLSIL.

The rearrangement links TRBV14 to TRBJ2-5; TRBD1 or TRBD2 may be the D gene (5 bases each). Germline V gene lookup returns CDR1 SGHDN and CDR2 FVKESK. V dropped 1 base and J dropped 7 bases, with 10 bases sitting between them. The CDR3 contains 13 residues. CDR3 region: CASSQAGDRTQYF. The CDR3 DNA reads as TGTGCCAGCAGCCAAGCCGGGGACCGGACCCAGTACTTC.

This clonotype was seen at least ten times. This chain uses TRBV7-2 with TRBJ2-5, with no clear D. The length of the CDR3 is 15 residues. Germline CDR1 and CDR2: SGHTA and FQGNSA. The ends were cut back, 1 base at V and 1 base at J, with 10 bases in the middle. CDR3 sequence reads: CASSLGSRPQETQYF. CDR3 bases: TGTGCCAGCAGCTTAGGTAGCAGACCCCAAGAGACCCAGTACTTC.

This clonotype was counted ten times or more. CDR3 sequence (DNA): TGTGCCAGCAGCTCACAGGGGAATGCTGAAGCTTTCTTT. Translated: CASSSQGNAEAFF. The chain joins TRBV11-2 to TRBJ1-1; TRBD1 agrees at 7 bases. CDR1 and CDR2 from the germline V gene are SGHAT and FQNNGV. With V trimmed by 4 bases and J by 6 bases, 5 bases remained unmatched. The CDR3 covers 13 residues.

The CDR3: CASSEAGGRGGTDTQYF. CDR3 nucleotide sequence: TGTGCCAGCAGTGAAGCAGGGGGCAGGGGAGGGACAGATACGCAGTATTTT. This chain joins TRBV6-1 and TRBJ2-3; D is perhaps TRBD1 or TRBD2 (7 bases each). CDR3 length: 17 residues. V lost 0 bases, J lost 3 bases, and 16 bases lay in between. Germline V CDR1 and CDR2: MNHNS, SASEGT.

The chain joins TRBV10-3 to TRBJ1-2, with D uncertain. Trimming took off 0 bases at V and 5 bases at J, with 4 bases between the two ends. The CDR3 runs 12 residues. Germline CDR1 reads ENHRY; CDR2 reads SYGVKD. This chain's CDR3 is CAISESRYGYTF. Here the CDR3 DNA reads TGTGCCATCAGTGAGTCTCGTTATGGCTACACCTTC.

The J gene is TRBJ1-1, the V gene TRBV20-1; D is possibly TRBD1 (6 bases). Germline-derived CDR1 and CDR2 are DFQATT and SNEGSKA (reference sequence). The CDR3 length is 13 residues. The V gene lost 1 base and the J gene lost 6 bases, with 12 bases spanning the gap. CDR3 coding DNA: TGCAGTGCTAGAGGGAACAGGGCCCCTGAAGCTTTCTTT. Translation gives CSARGNRAPEAFF.

The chain couples TRBV5-1 to TRBJ2-5; 8 nucleotides align to TRBD2. The J segment lost 5 bases and the V segment lost 3 bases, leaving 15 bases of the junction unmatched. CDR1 and CDR2 from the germline V gene are SGHRS and YFSETQ. This CDR3 comprises 17 residues. Here the CDR3 reads CASSSGILLAEGETQYF. Written as DNA, the CDR3 is TGCGCCAGCAGCTCAGGAATACTACTAGCGGAGGGGGAGACCCAGTACTTC.

The chain is built from TRBV2 and TRBJ1-4, with no clear D. The ends were cut back, 8 bases at V and 5 bases at J, with 18 bases in the middle. CDR3 length: 15 amino acids. CDR1 and CDR2 from the germline V gene are SNHLY and FYNNEI. CDR3 coding DNA: TGTGCCAGCGACCCGAGGTCAGGTACAAATGAAAAACTGTTTTTT. This sequence encodes CASDPRSGTNEKLFF.

The J gene is TRBJ2-1, the V gene TRBV30, with 10 bases that match TRBD2. CDR3 length equals 16 residues. The germline CDR1 and CDR2 sequences are GTSNPN and SVGIG (reference sequence). Trimming took 2 bases from V and 4 from J; bases not matched to a gene: 8. CDR3 loop: CAWSTFFSGGYNEQFF. The CDR3 DNA is TGTGCCTGGAGTACTTTCTTTAGCGGGGGGTACAATGAGCAGTTCTTC.

This clonotype was seen only a few times. For the CDR3, the DNA is TGCGCCAGCAGCTTGCCCTCGATTGCATCGCCCTGCGAGCAGTACTTC. This encodes CASSLPSIASPCEQYF. The chain combines TRBV5-1 with TRBJ2-7; D is uncertain. Trimming took 1 base from V and 6 from J, leaving 20 bases between them. Germline V gene sequence: CDR1 SGHRS, CDR2 YFSETQ. The CDR3 sequence is 16 residues long. The variable domain in full, with the rest retrieved from reference TRBV5-1 and TRBJ2-7, is KAGVTQTPRYLIKTRGQQVTLSCSPISGHRSVSWYQQTPGQGLQFLFEYFSETQRNKGNFPGRFSGRQFSNSRSEMNVSTLELGDSALYLCASSLPSIASPCEQYFGPGTRLTVT.

The J gene is TRBJ2-6, the V gene TRBV10-3; D is ambiguous. The CDR3 extends over 13 amino acids. From germline, CDR1 is ENHRY and CDR2 SYGVKD. V lost 6 bases and J 2 bases, leaving 5 bases between the germline ends. The CDR3 DNA reads TGTGCCATCAGAGCAGCTGGGGCCAACGTCCTGACTTTC. Translation: CAIRAAGANVLTF.

The rearrangement uses TRBV7-9 and TRBJ2-3, with 9 positions matching TRBD1. V gave up 7 bases and J gave up 3 bases; unmatched junction bases: 8. CDR1 and CDR2 (germline): SEHNR, FQNEAQ (reference sequence). CDR3 size: 15 residues. DNA of the CDR3: TGTGCCAGCATCTGGGGACAGGGTCCAACAGATACGCAGTATTTT. It specifies CASIWGQGPTDTQYF.

This rearrangement joins TRBV5-1 to TRBJ1-1; maybe TRBD1 (5 bases). V lost 3 bases to trimming and J lost 6 bases, with 21 bases between them. This CDR3 is 16 amino acids long. CDR1 is SGHRS, CDR2 YFSETQ, per germline. Here the CDR3 reads CASSSKADSGPSEAFF. The CDR3 bases are TGCGCCAGCAGCTCAAAAGCCGACAGTGGTCCCTCTGAAGCTTTCTTT.

The chain links TRBV4-1 to TRBJ2-2, with 7 positions matching TRBD1. V was clipped by 6 bases and J by 1 base; unmatched bases: 14. Per the germline V gene, CDR1 is MGHRA and CDR2 is YSYEKL. The CDR3 has 18 residues. CDR3 protein: CASRHTTVRTGNTGELFF. The DNA for the CDR3 is TGCGCCAGCAGACATACGACCGTTAGGACAGGGAACACCGGGGAGCTGTTTTTT.

This clonotype was counted many times. This rearrangement joins TRBV27 to TRBJ2-7; 8 bases map to TRBD1. The CDR3 totals 14 residues. The J segment lost 6 bases and the V segment lost 5 bases, leaving 9 bases of the junction unmatched. Germline assignment: CDR1 MNHEY and CDR2 SMNVEV (reference sequence). DNA of the CDR3: TGTGCCAGCAGTATAGACAGGGGAAGGTTCGAGCAGTACTTC. It is translated as CASSIDRGRFEQYF.

The rearrangement joins TRBV29-1 to TRBJ2-7, with 7 nucleotides matching TRBD1. The CDR3 sequence is 12 residues long. Trimming cost V 7 bases and J 6 bases; bases outside gene matches: 9. Per the germline V gene, CDR1 is SQVTM and CDR2 is ANQGSEA. CDR3 loop: CSAGQPGLEQYF. CDR3 coding DNA: TGCAGCGCGGGACAGCCTGGCCTCGAGCAGTACTTC.

The table lists this clonotype with many counts. This chain uses TRBV5-1 with TRBJ2-1; 7 nucleotides agree with TRBD2. With 4 bases clipped from V and 8 bases from J, the junction kept 12 bases outside the gene matches. The CDR3 loop spans 15 amino acids. CDR1 and CDR2 (germline): SGHRS, YFSETQ. CDR3 DNA sequence: TGCGCCAGCAGCCCCGGGACCACTAGCGTTGATGAGCAGTTCTTC. Translation gives CASSPGTTSVDEQFF.